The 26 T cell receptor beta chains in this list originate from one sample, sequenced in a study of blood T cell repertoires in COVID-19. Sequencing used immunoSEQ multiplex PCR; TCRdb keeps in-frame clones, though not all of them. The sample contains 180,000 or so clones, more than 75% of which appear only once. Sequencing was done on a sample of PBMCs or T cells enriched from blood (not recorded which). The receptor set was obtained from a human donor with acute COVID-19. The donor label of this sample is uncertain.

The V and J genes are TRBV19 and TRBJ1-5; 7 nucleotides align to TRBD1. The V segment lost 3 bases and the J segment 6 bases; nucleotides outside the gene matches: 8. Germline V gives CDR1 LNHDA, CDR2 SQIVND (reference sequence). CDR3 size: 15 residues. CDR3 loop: CASSIPGAGGQPQHF. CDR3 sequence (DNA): TGTGCCAGTAGTATTCCCGGGGCAGGGGGTCAGCCCCAGCATTTT.

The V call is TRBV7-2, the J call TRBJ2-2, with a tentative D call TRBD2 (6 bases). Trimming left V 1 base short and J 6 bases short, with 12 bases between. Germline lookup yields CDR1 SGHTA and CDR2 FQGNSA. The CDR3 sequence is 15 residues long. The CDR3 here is CASSLVGTGAGELFF. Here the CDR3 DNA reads TGTGCCAGCAGCTTAGTAGGGACGGGGGCCGGGGAGCTGTTTTTT.

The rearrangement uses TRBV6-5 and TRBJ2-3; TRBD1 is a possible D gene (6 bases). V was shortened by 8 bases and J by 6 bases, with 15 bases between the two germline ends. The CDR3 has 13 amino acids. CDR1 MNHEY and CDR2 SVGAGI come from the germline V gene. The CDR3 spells CASGQSYGDTQYF. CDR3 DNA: TGTGCCAGCGGACAGTCTTATGGGGATACGCAGTATTTT.

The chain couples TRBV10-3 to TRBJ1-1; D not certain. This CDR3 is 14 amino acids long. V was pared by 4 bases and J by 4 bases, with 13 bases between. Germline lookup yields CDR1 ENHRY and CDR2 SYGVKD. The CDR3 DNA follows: TGTGCCATCAGTGTAAAAAGTGTCGGCACTGAAGCTTTCTTT. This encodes CAISVKSVGTEAFF.

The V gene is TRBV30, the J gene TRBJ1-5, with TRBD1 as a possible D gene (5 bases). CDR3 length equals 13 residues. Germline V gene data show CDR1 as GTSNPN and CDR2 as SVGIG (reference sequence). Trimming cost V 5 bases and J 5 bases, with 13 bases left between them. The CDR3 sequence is CAWGGGLDQPQHF. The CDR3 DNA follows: TGTGCCTGGGGGGGAGGGTTGGATCAGCCCCAGCATTTT.

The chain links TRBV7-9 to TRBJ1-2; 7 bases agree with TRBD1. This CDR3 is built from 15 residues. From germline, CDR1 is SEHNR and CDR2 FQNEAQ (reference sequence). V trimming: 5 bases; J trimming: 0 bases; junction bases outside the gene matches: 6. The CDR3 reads CASSLRDRPNYGYTF. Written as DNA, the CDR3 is TGTGCCAGCAGCCTCCGGGACAGACCTAACTATGGCTACACCTTC. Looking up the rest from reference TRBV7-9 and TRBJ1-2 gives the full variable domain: DTGVSQNPRHKITKRGQNVTFRCDPISEHNRLYWYRQTLGQGPEFLTYFQNEAQLEKSRLLSDRFSAERPKGSFSTLEIQRTEQGDSAMYLCASSLRDRPNYGYTFGSGTRLTVV.

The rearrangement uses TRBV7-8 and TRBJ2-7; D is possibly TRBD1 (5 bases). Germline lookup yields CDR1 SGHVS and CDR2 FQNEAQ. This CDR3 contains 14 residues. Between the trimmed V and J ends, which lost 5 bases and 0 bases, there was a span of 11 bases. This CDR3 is CASSPGHSSYEQYF. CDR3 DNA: TGTGCCAGCAGCCCCGGACACAGCTCCTACGAGCAGTACTTC.

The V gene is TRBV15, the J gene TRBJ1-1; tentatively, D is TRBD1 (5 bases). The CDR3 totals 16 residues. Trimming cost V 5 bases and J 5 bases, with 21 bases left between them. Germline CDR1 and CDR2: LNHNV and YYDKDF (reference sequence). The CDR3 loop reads CATSDPGGGRKTEAFF. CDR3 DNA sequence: TGTGCCACCAGCGACCCGGGTGGGGGGAGAAAGACTGAAGCTTTCTTT.

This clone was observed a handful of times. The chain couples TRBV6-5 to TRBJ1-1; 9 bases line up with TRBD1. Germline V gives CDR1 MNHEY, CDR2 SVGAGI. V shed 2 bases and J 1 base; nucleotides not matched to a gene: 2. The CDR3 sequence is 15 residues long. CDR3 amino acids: CASSYGGQGNTEAFF. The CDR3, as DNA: TGTGCCAGCAGTTACGGGGGACAGGGGAACACTGAAGCTTTCTTT.

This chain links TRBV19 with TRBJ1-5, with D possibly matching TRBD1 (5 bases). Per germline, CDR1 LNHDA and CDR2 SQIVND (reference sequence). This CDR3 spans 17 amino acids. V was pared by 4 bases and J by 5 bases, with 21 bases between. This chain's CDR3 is CASSTRSREVFHQPQHF. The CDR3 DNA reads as TGTGCCAGTAGTACGCGTTCCAGGGAAGTGTTTCATCAGCCCCAGCATTTT. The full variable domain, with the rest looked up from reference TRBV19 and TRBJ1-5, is DGGITQSPKYLFRKEGQNVTLSCEQNLNHDAMYWYRQDPGQGLRLIYYSQIVNDFQKGDIAEGYSVSREKKESFPLTVTSAQKNPTAFYLCASSTRSREVFHQPQHFGDGTRLSIL.

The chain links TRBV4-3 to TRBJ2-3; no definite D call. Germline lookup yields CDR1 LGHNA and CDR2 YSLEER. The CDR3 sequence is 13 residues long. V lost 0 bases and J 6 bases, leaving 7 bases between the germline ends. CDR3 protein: CASSQDRWDTQYF. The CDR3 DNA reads TGCGCCAGCAGCCAAGATCGGTGGGATACGCAGTATTTT.

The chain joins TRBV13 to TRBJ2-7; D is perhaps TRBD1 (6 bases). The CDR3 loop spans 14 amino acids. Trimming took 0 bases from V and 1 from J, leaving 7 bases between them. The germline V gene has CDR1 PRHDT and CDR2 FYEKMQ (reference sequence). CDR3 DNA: TGTGCCAGCAGCTTAGGAGGACAGTCCTACGAGCAGTACTTC. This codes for CASSLGGQSYEQYF.

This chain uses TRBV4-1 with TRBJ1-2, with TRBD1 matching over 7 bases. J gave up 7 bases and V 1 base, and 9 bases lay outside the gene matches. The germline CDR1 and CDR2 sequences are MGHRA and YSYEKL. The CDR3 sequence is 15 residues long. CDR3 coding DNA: TGCGCCAGCAGCCAAGGATGGGCAGGGGGATCTGGCTACACCTTC. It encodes CASSQGWAGGSGYTF.

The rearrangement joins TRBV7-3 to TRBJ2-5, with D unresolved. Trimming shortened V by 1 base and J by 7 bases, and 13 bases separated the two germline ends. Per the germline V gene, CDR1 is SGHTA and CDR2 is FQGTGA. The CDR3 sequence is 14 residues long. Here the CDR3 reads CASSLNSESPTQYF. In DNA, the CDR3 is TGTGCCAGCAGCTTAAACTCGGAGAGCCCGACCCAGTACTTC. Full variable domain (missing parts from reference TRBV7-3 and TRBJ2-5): GAGVSQTPSNKVTEKGKYVELRCDPISGHTALYWYRQSLGQGPEFLIYFQGTGAADDSGLPNDRFFAVRPEGSVSTLKIQRTERGDSAVYLCASSLNSESPTQYFGPGTRLLVL.

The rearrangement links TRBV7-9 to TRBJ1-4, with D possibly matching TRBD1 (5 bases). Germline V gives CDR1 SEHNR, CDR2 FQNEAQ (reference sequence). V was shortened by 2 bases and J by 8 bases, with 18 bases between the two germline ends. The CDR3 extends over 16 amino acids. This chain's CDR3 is CASSLNRPSGGEKLFF. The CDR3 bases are TGTGCCAGCAGCTTAAACAGACCCTCCGGGGGGGAAAAACTGTTTTTT.

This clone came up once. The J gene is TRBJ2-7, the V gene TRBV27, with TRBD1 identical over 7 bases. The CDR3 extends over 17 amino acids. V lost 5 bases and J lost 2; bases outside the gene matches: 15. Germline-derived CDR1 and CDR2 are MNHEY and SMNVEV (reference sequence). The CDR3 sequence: CASSPQQPRTGPYEQYF. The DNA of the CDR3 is TGTGCCAGCAGTCCGCAACAGCCCCGGACAGGCCCCTACGAGCAGTACTTC.

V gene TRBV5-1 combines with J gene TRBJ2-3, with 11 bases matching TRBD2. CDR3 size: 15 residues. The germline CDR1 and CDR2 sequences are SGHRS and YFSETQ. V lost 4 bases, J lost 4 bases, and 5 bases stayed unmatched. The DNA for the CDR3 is TGCGCCAGCAGCCCCCGACTAGCGGGGCCAGATACGCAGTATTTT. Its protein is CASSPRLAGPDTQYF. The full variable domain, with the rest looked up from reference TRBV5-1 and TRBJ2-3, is KAGVTQTPRYLIKTRGQQVTLSCSPISGHRSVSWYQQTPGQGLQFLFEYFSETQRNKGNFPGRFSGRQFSNSRSEMNVSTLELGDSALYLCASSPRLAGPDTQYFGPGTRLTVL.

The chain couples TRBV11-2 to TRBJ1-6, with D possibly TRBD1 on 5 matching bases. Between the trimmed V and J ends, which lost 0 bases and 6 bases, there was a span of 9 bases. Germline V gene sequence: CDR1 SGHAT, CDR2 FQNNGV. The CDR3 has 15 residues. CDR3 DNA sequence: TGTGCCAGCAGCTTAGAGACAGTCCCTAATTCACCCCTCCACTTT. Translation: CASSLETVPNSPLHF.

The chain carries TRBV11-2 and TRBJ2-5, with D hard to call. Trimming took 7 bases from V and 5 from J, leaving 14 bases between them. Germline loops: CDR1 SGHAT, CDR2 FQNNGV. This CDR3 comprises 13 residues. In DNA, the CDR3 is TGTGCCAGCACCCCGTTCGGTACGGAGACCCAGTACTTC. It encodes CASTPFGTETQYF.

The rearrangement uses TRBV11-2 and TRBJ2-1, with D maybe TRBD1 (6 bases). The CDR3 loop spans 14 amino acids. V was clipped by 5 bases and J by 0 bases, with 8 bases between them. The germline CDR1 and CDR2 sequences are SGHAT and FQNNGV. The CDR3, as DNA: TGTGCCAGCAGCATGGACAGCTCCTACAATGAGCAGTTCTTC. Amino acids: CASSMDSSYNEQFF.

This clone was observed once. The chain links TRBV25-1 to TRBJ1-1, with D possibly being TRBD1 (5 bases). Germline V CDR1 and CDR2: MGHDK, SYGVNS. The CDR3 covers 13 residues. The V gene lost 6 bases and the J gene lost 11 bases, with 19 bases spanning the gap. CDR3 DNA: TGTGCCAGCAGGGAGGGGATTCAGGGACGGGCTTTCTTT. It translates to CASREGIQGRAFF.

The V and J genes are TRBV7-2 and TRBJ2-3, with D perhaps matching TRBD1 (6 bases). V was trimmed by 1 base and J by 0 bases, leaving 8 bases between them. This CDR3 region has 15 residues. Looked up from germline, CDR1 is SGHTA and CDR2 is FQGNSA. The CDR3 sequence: CASSLVGASTDTQYF. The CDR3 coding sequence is TGTGCCAGCAGCTTAGTGGGGGCTAGCACAGATACGCAGTATTTT.

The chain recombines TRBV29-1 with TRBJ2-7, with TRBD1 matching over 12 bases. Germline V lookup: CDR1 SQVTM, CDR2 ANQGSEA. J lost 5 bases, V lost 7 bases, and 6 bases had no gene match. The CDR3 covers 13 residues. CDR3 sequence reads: CSAYGTGGNEQYF. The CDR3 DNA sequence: TGCAGCGCCTACGGGACAGGGGGCAACGAGCAGTACTTC.

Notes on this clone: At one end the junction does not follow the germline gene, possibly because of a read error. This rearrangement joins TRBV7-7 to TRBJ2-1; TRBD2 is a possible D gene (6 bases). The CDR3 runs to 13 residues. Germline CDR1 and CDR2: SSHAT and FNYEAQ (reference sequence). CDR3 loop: CASSLAAGNEQFF. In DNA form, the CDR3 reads TGTGCCAGCAGCCTAGCAGCGGGCAATGAGCAGTTCTTC.

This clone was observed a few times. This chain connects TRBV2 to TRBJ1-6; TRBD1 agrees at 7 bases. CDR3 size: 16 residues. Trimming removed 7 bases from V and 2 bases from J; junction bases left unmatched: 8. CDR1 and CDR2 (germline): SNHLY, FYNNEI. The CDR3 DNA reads TGTGCCAGCAAAACGGACAGGAGCGCCTATAATTCACCCCTCCACTTT. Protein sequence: CASKTDRSAYNSPLHF.

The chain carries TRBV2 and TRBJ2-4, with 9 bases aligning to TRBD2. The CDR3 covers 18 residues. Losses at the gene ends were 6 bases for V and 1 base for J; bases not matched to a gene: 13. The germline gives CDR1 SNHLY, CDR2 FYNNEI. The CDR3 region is CASRSGLALHLAKNIQYF. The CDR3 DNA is TGTGCCAGCAGATCCGGACTAGCGTTACACCTGGCCAAAAACATTCAGTACTTC.